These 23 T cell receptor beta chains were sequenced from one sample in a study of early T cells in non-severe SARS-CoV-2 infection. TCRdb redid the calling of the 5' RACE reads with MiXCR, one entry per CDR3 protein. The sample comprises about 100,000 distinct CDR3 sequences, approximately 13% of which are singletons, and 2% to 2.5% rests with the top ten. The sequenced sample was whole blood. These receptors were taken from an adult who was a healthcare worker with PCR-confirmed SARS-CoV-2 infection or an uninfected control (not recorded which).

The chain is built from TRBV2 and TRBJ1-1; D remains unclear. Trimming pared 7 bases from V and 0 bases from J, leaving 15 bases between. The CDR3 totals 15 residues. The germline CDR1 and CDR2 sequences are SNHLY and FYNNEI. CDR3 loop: CASTRVLTMNTEAFF. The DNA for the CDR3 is TGTGCCAGCACTAGGGTTTTGACCATGAACACTGAAGCTTTCTTT.

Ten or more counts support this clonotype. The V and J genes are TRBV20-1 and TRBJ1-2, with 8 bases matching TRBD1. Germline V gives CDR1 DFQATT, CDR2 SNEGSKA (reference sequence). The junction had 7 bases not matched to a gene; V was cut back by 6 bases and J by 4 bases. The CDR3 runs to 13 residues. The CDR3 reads CSATRTGGYGYTF. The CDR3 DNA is TGCAGTGCAACCCGAACAGGGGGCTATGGCTACACCTTC.

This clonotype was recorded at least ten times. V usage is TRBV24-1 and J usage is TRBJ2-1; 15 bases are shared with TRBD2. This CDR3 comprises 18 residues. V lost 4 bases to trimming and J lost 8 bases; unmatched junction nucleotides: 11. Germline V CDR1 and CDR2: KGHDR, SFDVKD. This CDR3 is CATSEPPGTSGGRDEQFF. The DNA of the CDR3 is TGTGCCACCAGTGAACCTCCTGGGACTAGCGGGGGGCGGGATGAGCAGTTCTTC.

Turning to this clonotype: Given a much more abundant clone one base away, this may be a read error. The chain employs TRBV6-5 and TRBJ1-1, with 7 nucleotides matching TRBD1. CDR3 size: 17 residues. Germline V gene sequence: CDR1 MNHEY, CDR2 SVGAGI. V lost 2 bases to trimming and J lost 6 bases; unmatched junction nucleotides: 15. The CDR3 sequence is CASSYDGQGGFTSEAFF. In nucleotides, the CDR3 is TGTGCCAGCAGTTACGATGGCCAGGGGGGGTTTACGTCTGAAGCTTTCTTT.

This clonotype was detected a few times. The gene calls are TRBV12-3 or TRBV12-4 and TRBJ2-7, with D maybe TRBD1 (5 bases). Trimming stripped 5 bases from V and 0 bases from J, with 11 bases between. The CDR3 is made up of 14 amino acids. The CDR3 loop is CASSGRQYSYEQYF. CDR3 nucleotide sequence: TGTGCCAGCAGTGGACGACAGTACTCCTACGAGCAGTACTTC.

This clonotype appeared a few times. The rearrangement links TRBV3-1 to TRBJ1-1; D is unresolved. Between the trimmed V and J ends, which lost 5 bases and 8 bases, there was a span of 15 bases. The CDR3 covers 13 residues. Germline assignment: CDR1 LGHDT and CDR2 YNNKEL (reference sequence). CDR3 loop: CASSSTIVAEAFF. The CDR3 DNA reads TGTGCCAGCAGCAGTACTATTGTTGCAGAAGCTTTCTTT.

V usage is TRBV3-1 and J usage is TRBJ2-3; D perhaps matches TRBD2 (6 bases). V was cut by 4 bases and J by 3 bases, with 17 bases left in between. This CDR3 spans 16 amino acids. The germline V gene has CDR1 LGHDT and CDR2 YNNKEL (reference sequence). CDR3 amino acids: CASSPTSRWETDTQYF. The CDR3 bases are TGTGCCAGCAGCCCAACTAGCCGATGGGAAACAGATACGCAGTATTTT.

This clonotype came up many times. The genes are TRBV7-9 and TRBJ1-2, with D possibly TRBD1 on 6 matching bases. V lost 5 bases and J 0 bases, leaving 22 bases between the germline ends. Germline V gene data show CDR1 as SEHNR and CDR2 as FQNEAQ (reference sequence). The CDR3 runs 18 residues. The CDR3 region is CASSLPRRKTGSNYGYTF. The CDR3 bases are TGTGCCAGCAGCCTACCGAGACGAAAGACAGGATCTAACTATGGCTACACCTTC.

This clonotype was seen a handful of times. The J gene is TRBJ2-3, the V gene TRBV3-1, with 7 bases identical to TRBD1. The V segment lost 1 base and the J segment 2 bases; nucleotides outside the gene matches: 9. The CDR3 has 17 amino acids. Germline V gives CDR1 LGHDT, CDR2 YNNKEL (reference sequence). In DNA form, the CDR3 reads TGTGCCAGCAGCCAAGCACCGGGACAGACCCACACAGATACGCAGTATTTT. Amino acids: CASSQAPGQTHTDTQYF.

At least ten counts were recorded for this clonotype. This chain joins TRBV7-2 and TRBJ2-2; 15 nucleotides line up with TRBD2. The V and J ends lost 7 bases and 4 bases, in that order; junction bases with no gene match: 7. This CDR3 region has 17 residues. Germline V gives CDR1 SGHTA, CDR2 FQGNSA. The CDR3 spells CASILEGLAGGTGELFF. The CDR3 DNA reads TGTGCCAGCATCCTAGAGGGACTAGCGGGGGGCACCGGGGAGCTGTTTTTT.

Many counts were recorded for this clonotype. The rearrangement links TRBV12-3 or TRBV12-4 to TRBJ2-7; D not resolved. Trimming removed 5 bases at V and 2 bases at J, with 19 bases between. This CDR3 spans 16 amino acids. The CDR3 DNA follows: TGTGCCAGCAGTGAGTGGTTACAGCTCCTACCCTACGAGCAGTACTTC. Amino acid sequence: CASSEWLQLLPYEQYF.

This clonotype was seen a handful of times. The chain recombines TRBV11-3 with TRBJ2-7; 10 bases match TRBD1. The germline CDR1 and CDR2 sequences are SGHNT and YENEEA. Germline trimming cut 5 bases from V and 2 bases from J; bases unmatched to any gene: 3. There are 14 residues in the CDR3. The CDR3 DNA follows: TGTGCCAGCAGCAGTGGGACAGGGGCCTACGAGCAGTACTTC. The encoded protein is CASSSGTGAYEQYF.

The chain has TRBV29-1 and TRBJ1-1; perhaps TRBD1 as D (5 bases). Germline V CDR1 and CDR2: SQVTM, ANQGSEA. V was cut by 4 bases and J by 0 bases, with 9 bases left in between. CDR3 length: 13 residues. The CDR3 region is CSVGGHLNTEAFF. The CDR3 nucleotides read TGCAGCGTTGGCGGACACCTGAACACTGAAGCTTTCTTT.

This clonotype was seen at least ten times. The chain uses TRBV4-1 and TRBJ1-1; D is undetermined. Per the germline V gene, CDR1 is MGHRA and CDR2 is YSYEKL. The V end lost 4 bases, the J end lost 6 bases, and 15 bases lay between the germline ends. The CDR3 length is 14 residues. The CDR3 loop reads CASSLPFRVAEAFF. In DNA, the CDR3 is TGCGCCAGCAGCCTCCCATTTCGGGTCGCTGAAGCTTTCTTT.

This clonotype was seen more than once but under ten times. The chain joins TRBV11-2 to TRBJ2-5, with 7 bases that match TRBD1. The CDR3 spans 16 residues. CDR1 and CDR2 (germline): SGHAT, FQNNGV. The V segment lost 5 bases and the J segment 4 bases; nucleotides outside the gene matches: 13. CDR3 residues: CASSHLRTGGGETQYF. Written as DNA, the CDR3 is TGTGCCAGCAGCCACTTACGGACAGGAGGAGGAGAGACCCAGTACTTC.

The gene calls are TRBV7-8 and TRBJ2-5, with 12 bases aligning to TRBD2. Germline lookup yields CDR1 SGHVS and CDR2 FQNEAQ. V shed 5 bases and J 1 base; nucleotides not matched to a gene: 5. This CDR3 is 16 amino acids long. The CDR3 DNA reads TGTGCCAGCAGCATCCTAGCGGGGGGGTCCCAAGAGACCCAGTACTTC. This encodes CASSILAGGSQETQYF. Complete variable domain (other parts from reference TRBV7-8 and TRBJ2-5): GAGVSQSPRYKVAKRGQDVALRCDPISGHVSLFWYQQALGQGPEFLTYFQNEAQLDKSGLPSDRFFAERPEGSVSTLKIQRTQQEDSAVYLCASSILAGGSQETQYFGPGTRLLVL.

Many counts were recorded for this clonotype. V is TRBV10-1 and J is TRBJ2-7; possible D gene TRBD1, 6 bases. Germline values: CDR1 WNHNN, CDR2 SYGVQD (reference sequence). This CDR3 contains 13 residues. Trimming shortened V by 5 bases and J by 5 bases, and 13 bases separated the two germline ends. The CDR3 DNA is TGCGCCAGCAGTCCGGGGACATTCCACGAGCAGTACTTC. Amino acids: CASSPGTFHEQYF.

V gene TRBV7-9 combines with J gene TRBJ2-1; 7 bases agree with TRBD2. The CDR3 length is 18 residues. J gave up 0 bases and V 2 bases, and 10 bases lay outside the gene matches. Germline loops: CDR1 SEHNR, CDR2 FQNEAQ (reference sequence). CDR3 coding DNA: TGTGCCAGCAGCTTATCAGCGGGGTTTACTAGCTCCTACAATGAGCAGTTCTTC. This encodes CASSLSAGFTSSYNEQFF.

This chain's CDR3 is CASNTGSWSANSPLHF. The CDR3 nucleotides are TGTGCCAGCAATACGGGGTCGTGGTCAGCTAATTCACCCCTCCACTTT. The V and J genes are TRBV6-5 and TRBJ1-6; D remains ambiguous. This CDR3 has 16 amino acids. Germline CDR1 reads MNHEY; CDR2 reads SVGAGI. Trimming removed 7 bases at V and 6 bases at J, with 19 bases between.

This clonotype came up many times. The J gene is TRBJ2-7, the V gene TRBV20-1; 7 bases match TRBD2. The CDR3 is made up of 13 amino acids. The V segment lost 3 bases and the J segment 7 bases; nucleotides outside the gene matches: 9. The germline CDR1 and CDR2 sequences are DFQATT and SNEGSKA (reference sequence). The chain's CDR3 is CSASPGGPREQYF. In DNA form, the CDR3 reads TGCAGTGCTAGCCCGGGGGGTCCTCGAGAGCAGTACTTC.

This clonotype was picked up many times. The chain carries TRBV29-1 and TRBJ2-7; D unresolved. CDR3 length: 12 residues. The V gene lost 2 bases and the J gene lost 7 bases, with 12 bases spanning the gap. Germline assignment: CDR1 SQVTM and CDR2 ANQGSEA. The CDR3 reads CSVERAAGEQYF. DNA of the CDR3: TGCAGCGTTGAACGGGCAGCTGGGGAGCAGTACTTC.

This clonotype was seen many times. In DNA form, the CDR3 reads TGTGCCAGCACTCCCGGGGGAAGGGGCACTGAAGCTTTCTTT. Protein sequence: CASTPGGRGTEAFF. The chain is built from TRBV28 and TRBJ1-1; perhaps TRBD1 as D (5 bases). This CDR3 has 14 amino acids. Germline assignment: CDR1 MDHEN and CDR2 SYDVKM. Deletions cut 7 bases from V and 4 bases from J, with 16 bases between.

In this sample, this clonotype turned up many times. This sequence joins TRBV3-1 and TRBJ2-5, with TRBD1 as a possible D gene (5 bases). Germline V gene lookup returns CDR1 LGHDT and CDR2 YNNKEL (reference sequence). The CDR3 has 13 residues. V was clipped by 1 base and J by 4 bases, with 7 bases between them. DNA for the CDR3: TGTGCCAGCAGCCAAGGACAGTCAGAGACCCAGTACTTC. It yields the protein CASSQGQSETQYF.